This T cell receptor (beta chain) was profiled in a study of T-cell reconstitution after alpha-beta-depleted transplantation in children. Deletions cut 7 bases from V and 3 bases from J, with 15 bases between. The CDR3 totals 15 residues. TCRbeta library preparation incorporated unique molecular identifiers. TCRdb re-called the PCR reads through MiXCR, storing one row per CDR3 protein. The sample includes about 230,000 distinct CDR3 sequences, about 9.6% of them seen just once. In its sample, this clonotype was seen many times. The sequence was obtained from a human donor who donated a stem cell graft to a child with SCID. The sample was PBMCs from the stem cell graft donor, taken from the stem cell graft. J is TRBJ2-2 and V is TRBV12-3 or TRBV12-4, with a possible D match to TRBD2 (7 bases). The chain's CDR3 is CASTMHGGHTGELFF. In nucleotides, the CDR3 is TGTGCCAGCACCATGCACGGGGGGCACACCGGGGAGCTGTTTTTT.